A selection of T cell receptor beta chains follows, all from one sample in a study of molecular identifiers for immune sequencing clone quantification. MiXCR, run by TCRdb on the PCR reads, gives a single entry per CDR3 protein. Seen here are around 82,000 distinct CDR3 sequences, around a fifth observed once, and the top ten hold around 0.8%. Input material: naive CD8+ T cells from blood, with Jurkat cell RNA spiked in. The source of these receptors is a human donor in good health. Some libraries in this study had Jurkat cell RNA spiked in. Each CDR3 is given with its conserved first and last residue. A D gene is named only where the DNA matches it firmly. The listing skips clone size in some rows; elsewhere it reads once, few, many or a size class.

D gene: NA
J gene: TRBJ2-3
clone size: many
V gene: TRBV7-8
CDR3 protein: CASSPLVIGGATDTQYF
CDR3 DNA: TGTGCCAGCAGCCCCCTTGTGATTGGGGGGGCGACAGATACGCAGTATTTT

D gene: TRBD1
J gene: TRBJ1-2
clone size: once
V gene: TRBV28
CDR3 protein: CASSFYRGQGYTF
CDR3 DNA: TGTGCCAGCAGTTTTTACAGGGGTCAGGGCTACACCTTC

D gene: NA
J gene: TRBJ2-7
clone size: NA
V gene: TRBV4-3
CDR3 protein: CVSSQDAGAEQYF
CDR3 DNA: TGCGTCAGCAGCCAAGATGCAGGGGCCGAGCAGTACTTC

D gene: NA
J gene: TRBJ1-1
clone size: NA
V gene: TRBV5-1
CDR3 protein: CASSPWASGSAGVEAFF
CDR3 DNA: TGCGCCAGCAGCCCTTGGGCCTCAGGGTCCGCGGGGGTAGAAGCTTTCTTT

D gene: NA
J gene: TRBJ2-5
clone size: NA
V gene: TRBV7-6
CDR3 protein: CASSTQGYQETQYF
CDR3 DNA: TGTGCCAGCAGCACCCAGGGGTACCAAGAGACCCAGTACTTC

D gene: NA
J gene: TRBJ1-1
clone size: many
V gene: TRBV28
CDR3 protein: CASSGWYTEAFF
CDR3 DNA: TGTGCCAGCAGTGGATGGTACACTGAAGCTTTCTTT

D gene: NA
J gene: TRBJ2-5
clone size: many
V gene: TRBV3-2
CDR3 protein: CASSQAGGLIKETQYF
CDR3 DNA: TGTGCCAGCAGCCAGGCAGGGGGCCTCATCAAAGAGACCCAGTACTTC

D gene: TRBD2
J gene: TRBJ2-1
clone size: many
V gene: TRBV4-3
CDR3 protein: CASKPGLVGHEQFF
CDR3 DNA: TGCGCCAGCAAACCGGGACTAGTTGGGCATGAGCAGTTCTTC

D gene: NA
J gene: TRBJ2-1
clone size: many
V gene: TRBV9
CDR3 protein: CASSAHPDNEQFF
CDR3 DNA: TGTGCCAGCAGCGCCCACCCCGACAATGAGCAGTTCTTC

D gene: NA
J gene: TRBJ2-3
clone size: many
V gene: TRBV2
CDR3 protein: CASSEARQVSTDTQYF
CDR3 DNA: TGTGCCAGCAGTGAAGCGCGGCAGGTTAGCACAGATACGCAGTATTTT

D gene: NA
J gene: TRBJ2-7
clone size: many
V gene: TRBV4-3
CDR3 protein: CASSQGVAGDGQYF
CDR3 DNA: TGCGCCAGCAGCCAAGGAGTCGCAGGGGATGGACAGTACTTC

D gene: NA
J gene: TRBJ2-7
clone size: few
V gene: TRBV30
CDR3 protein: CAWRPGPYEQYF
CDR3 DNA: TGTGCCTGGAGACCGGGACCCTACGAGCAGTACTTC

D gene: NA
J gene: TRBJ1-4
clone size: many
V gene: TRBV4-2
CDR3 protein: CASSQGLGMYEKLFF
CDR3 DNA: TGTGCCAGCAGCCAAGGTCTAGGGATGTATGAAAAACTGTTTTTT